This T cell receptor (beta chain) originates from a study of CD8 T cells in ankylosing spondylitis. Findings and limits, study-wide: The authors found the disease-linked clones to be CD8+ and relatively rare in peripheral blood. It appeared that ankylosing spondylitis blood was characterized by a TCR beta motif of several highly homologous variants.

Of note for this clonotype: Its matching antigen is unknown.

Quantitative 5'-RACE was performed with molecular barcodes, and it yielded the TCR beta libraries. TCRdb re-called the 5' RACE reads through MiXCR, storing one row per CDR3 protein. This sample yields hundreds of thousands of distinct CDR3 sequences, of which around 20% are seen a single time; 7.8% belongs to the top ten. Trimming stripped 4 bases from V and 2 bases from J, with 17 bases between. Germline loops: CDR1 SGDLS, CDR2 YYNGEE. The CDR3 has 16 amino acids. This TCR was sampled from a male donor with ankylosing spondylitis or in good health (not recorded which). What was sequenced was blood, either unsorted or a sorted T cell fraction (not recorded which). This rearrangement joins TRBV9 to TRBJ2-3; D unresolved. The DNA for the CDR3 is TGTGCCAGCAGCCCCTACGGTCAGGTGCTCACAGATACGCAGTATTTT. This sequence encodes CASSPYGQVLTDTQYF.